This T cell receptor beta chain was profiled in a study of human CD8 memory T cell subsets. Study-level findings and limits: Going by Chao1 estimates, stem-like memory T cells seemed to be more diverse than precursor exhausted T cells.

Worth noting for this clonotype: Its antigen is undetermined.

Libraries targeted TCR beta using 5' RACE with UMIs. TCRdb reprocessed the 5' RACE reads and keeps a single row for each CDR3 protein, giving no DNA. Here the sample table reports 17,000 or so distinct CDR3 sequences. This CDR3 has 16 amino acids. The germline V gene encodes CDR1 SGHNT and CDR2 YYREEE (reference sequence). Total CD8+ T cells were enriched by negative magnetic separation. The TCR sequence derives from a human donor in good health. J is TRBJ2-3 and V is TRBV5-4; TCRdb designates TRBD1, a call that cannot be tested without DNA. Material for sequencing was CD8+ stem-like memory T cells (TSCM and TCM) sorted from PBMCs. Described subset: stem-like memory CD8 T cells (TSTEM), CCR7+ PD-1- TIGIT-. CDR3 protein: CAGSGGAGRLTDTQYF. The entire variable domain, with the rest obtained from reference TRBV5-4 and TRBJ2-3, is as follows: ETGVTQSPTHLIKTRGQQVTLRCSSQSGHNTVSWYQQALGQGPQFIFQYYREEENGRGNFPPRFSGLQFPNYSSELNVNALELDDSALYLCAGSGGAGRLTDTQYFGPGTRLTVL.